The 22 T cell receptor beta chains below all came from one sample that was sequenced in a study of identical twins. Each CDR3 protein is one row after TCRdb ran MiXCR on the 5' RACE reads. The repertoire holds around 960,000 distinct CDR3 sequences, with around an eighth as singletons. The same data also went into a second study, on yellow fever vaccine responses in identical twins.

The sample comprised PBMCs. The receptors come from a woman between 18 and 29 years old in good health.

This clonotype has just a few counts. This chain uses TRBV3-1 with TRBJ2-2; D unresolved. This CDR3 has 16 residues. Per the germline V gene, CDR1 is LGHDT and CDR2 is YNNKEL (reference sequence). The germline V and J ends were trimmed by 1 base and 1 base, with 10 bases remaining between them. The CDR3 is CASSQGHWGNTGELFF. The CDR3 DNA is TGTGCCAGCAGCCAAGGCCATTGGGGGAACACCGGGGAGCTGTTTTTT.

This clonotype has more than one count but fewer than ten. The V gene is TRBV5-1, the J gene TRBJ1-6; D perhaps matches TRBD1 (6 bases). V lost 4 bases, J lost 0 bases, and 14 bases lay in between. The V gene's germline CDR1 is SGHRS and CDR2 YFSETQ. This CDR3 contains 17 residues. The CDR3 region has the DNA TGCGCCAGCAGCCGCGGACAGTCGCTCTCCTATAATTCACCCCTCCACTTT. It yields the protein CASSRGQSLSYNSPLHF.

This chain uses TRBV6-1 with TRBJ1-1; unclear D gene. Trimming took 2 bases from V and 2 from J, leaving 12 bases between them. From germline, CDR1 is MNHNS and CDR2 SASEGT. The CDR3 loop spans 15 amino acids. CDR3 bases: TGTGCCAGCAGTGAACTGGTCGCAGTCAACACTGAAGCTTTCTTT. Translating gives CASSELVAVNTEAFF.

In this sample, this clonotype turned up a few times. The J gene is TRBJ2-1, the V gene TRBV20-1, with TRBD1 matching 12 bases. Per germline, CDR1 DFQATT and CDR2 SNEGSKA (reference sequence). The CDR3 runs to 15 residues. Trimming at V came to 3 bases and at J to 9 bases, leaving 9 bases not matched to a gene. This CDR3 is CSASDRDRGLGEQFF. In DNA, the CDR3 is TGCAGTGCTAGCGACCGGGACAGGGGGCTCGGTGAGCAGTTCTTC.

This clonotype has ten or more counts. The V gene is TRBV12-3 or TRBV12-4, the J gene TRBJ1-2; D is uncertain. V was clipped by 1 base and J by 7 bases, with 13 bases between them. The CDR3 is 14 amino acids. The CDR3 DNA reads TGTGCCAGCAGTTTAGTAAGGCGTTTCTCTGGCTACACCTTC. It translates to CASSLVRRFSGYTF.

This clonotype was detected only a few times. J is TRBJ2-5 and V is TRBV29-1; 8 bases match TRBD1. After removal of 4 bases from V and 5 bases from J, the junction contained 9 bases not matched to a gene. Germline V gene sequence: CDR1 SQVTM, CDR2 ANQGSEA. This CDR3 region has 14 residues. The CDR3 spells CSVAHRQGKETQYF. The CDR3 DNA sequence: TGCAGCGTTGCCCACCGACAGGGGAAGGAGACCCAGTACTTC. Full variable domain (remainder filled in from reference TRBV29-1 and TRBJ2-5): SAVISQKPSRDICQRGTSLTIQCQVDSQVTMMFWYRQQPGQSLTLIATANQGSEATYESGFVIDKFPISRPNLTFSTLTVSNMSPEDSSIYLCSVAHRQGKETQYFGPGTRLLVL.

V usage is TRBV14 and J usage is TRBJ1-1; tentative D call: TRBD1 (5 bases). Looked up from germline, CDR1 is SGHDN and CDR2 is FVKESK. The CDR3 consists of 14 residues. V lost 4 bases, J lost 6 bases, and 15 bases lay in between. This CDR3 reads CASSPQGGRSEAFF. DNA for the CDR3: TGTGCCAGCAGCCCGCAGGGAGGTCGATCTGAAGCTTTCTTT.

This clonotype has a handful of counts. The chain combines TRBV12-3 or TRBV12-4 with TRBJ2-2, with D maybe TRBD2 (5 bases). CDR3 length: 16 amino acids. V dropped 5 bases and J dropped 6 bases, with 19 bases sitting between them. CDR3 loop: CASSPTGKKSPGELFF. The CDR3 nucleotides are TGTGCCAGCAGTCCAACCGGGAAAAAATCCCCCGGGGAGCTGTTTTTT.

This clonotype was seen repeatedly, ten times or more. The V call is TRBV29-1, the J call TRBJ2-5, with D hard to call. Germline V lookup: CDR1 SQVTM, CDR2 ANQGSEA. Trimming pared 4 bases from V and 2 bases from J, leaving 20 bases between. CDR3 length: 16 amino acids. The CDR3 nucleotides read TGCAGCGTTGTCCGTATTATATATAGACATCAAGAGACCCAGTACTTC. Protein product: CSVVRIIYRHQETQYF.

This clonotype was observed at least ten times. The chain joins TRBV27 to TRBJ2-3; D remains unclear. This CDR3 has 12 amino acids. Germline loops: CDR1 MNHEY, CDR2 SMNVEV (reference sequence). Trimming stripped 3 bases from V and 5 bases from J, with 6 bases between. CDR3 bases: TGTGCCAGCAGTTTTTTAGGAGATACGCAGTATTTT. Translation gives CASSFLGDTQYF.

This clonotype was counted a few times. J is TRBJ2-7 and V is TRBV7-2; D gene uncertain. Germline V gene lookup returns CDR1 SGHTA and CDR2 FQGNSA. CDR3 length: 14 residues. The V end was cut by 5 bases, the J end by 6 bases, with 17 bases between. CDR3 in amino acids: CASSPHGRLGEQYF. CDR3 nucleotides: TGTGCCAGCAGCCCCCATGGCCGACTCGGCGAGCAGTACTTC.

This clonotype was counted a few times. This chain connects TRBV7-9 to TRBJ1-4; D gene ambiguous. Germline V CDR1 and CDR2: SEHNR, FQNEAQ (reference sequence). V was clipped by 2 bases and J by 3 bases, with 16 bases between them. The CDR3 has 17 residues. CDR3 DNA: TGTGCCAGCAGCTTACGAGGCAAGGAGGTGGCTAATGAAAAACTGTTTTTT. Protein product: CASSLRGKEVANEKLFF.

The chain uses TRBV7-8 and TRBJ2-1; 14 positions match TRBD2. The length of the CDR3 is 17 residues. V trimming: 1 base; J trimming: 12 bases; junction bases outside the gene matches: 11. Per germline, CDR1 SGHVS and CDR2 FQNEAQ. The CDR3 here is CASSLGGRTSGGIRQFF. For the CDR3, the DNA is TGTGCCAGCAGCTTAGGGGGGCGGACTAGCGGGGGGATACGGCAGTTCTTC.

The chain uses TRBV18 and TRBJ1-1; D not resolved. Germline V gene sequence: CDR1 KGHSH, CDR2 LQKENI. V was cut by 0 bases and J by 1 base, with 6 bases left in between. CDR3 length: 14 residues. The CDR3 DNA follows: TGTGCCAGCTCACCACCCTCAGGGAACACTGAAGCTTTCTTT. Its protein is CASSPPSGNTEAFF.

This clonotype appeared a few times. The gene calls are TRBV20-1 and TRBJ1-1; TRBD1 matches at 10 bases. This CDR3 comprises 15 residues. Germline lookup yields CDR1 DFQATT and CDR2 SNEGSKA (reference sequence). V shed 5 bases, J shed 3 bases, and the junction held 9 bases outside the gene matches. This CDR3 reads CSAVPGQGSDTEAFF. The CDR3 coding sequence is TGCAGTGCTGTCCCGGGACAGGGGTCGGACACTGAAGCTTTCTTT.

The chain uses TRBV6-1 and TRBJ2-1; D may match TRBD1 or TRBD2 (5 bases each). The CDR3 covers 15 residues. The V end was cut by 7 bases, the J end by 3 bases, with 16 bases between. Germline V gene sequence: CDR1 MNHNS, CDR2 SASEGT. This chain's CDR3 is CASNDRDRIYNEQFF. The DNA of the CDR3 is TGTGCCAGCAACGACCGGGACCGCATCTACAATGAGCAGTTCTTC.

This clonotype came up many times. The chain carries TRBV15 and TRBJ2-7, with D unclear. CDR3 length: 14 amino acids. Deletions cut 0 bases from V and 4 bases from J, with 10 bases between. Germline CDR1 LNHNV, CDR2 YYDKDF (reference sequence). CDR3 DNA sequence: TGTGCCACCAGCAGAGATCTATCTAATTACGAGCAGTACGTC. This sequence encodes CATSRDLSNYEQYV.

The genes are TRBV28 and TRBJ2-3; D possibly corresponds to TRBD1 (6 bases). Trimming stripped 5 bases from V and 0 bases from J, with 15 bases between. The germline CDR1 and CDR2 sequences are MDHEN and SYDVKM. The CDR3 covers 16 residues. The CDR3 DNA follows: TGTGCCAGCAGTGAGGTCGGCAGGGGCAGCACAGATACGCAGTATTTT. Translated: CASSEVGRGSTDTQYF.

V and J are TRBV24-1 and TRBJ1-2; D might be TRBD1 (5 bases). The V and J ends lost 3 bases and 7 bases respectively, with 11 bases between them. This CDR3 contains 13 residues. The germline V gene has CDR1 KGHDR and CDR2 SFDVKD. For the CDR3, the DNA is TGTGCCACCAGTGATGAGACAGCCGGTGGCTACACCTTC. It yields the protein CATSDETAGGYTF.

The J gene is TRBJ2-7, the V gene TRBV29-1; 7 nucleotides align to TRBD2. The CDR3 is 13 amino acids. Germline trimming cut 1 base from V and 3 bases from J; bases unmatched to any gene: 3. CDR1 and CDR2 (germline): SQVTM, ANQGSEA. The CDR3: CSVEVGGFYEQYF. DNA of the CDR3: TGCAGCGTTGAAGTGGGAGGGTTCTACGAGCAGTACTTC.

This clonotype was seen ten or more times. J is TRBJ2-1 and V is TRBV29-1, with D possibly being TRBD2 (7 bases). The germline gives CDR1 SQVTM, CDR2 ANQGSEA. The CDR3 runs 13 residues. Trimming stripped 4 bases from V and 8 bases from J, with 15 bases between. In DNA, the CDR3 is TGCAGCGTTGTAATGGGGGGGGGCTATGAGCAGTTCTTC. This encodes CSVVMGGGYEQFF.

The chain employs TRBV11-2 and TRBJ2-3, with D possibly matching TRBD1 (6 bases). The germline CDR1 and CDR2 sequences are SGHAT and FQNNGV. This CDR3 has 16 residues. The V end was cut by 2 bases, the J end by 0 bases, with 12 bases between. CDR3 DNA: TGTGCCAGCAGCTTATCTGCAGGACAGAGCACAGATACGCAGTATTTT. It yields the protein CASSLSAGQSTDTQYF. The variable domain in full, completed from reference TRBV11-2 and TRBJ2-3, reads EAGVAQSPRYKIIEKRQSVAFWCNPISGHATLYWYQQILGQGPKLLIQFQNNGVVDDSQLPKDRFSAERLKGVDSTLKIQPAKLEDSAVYLCASSLSAGQSTDTQYFGPGTRLTVL.